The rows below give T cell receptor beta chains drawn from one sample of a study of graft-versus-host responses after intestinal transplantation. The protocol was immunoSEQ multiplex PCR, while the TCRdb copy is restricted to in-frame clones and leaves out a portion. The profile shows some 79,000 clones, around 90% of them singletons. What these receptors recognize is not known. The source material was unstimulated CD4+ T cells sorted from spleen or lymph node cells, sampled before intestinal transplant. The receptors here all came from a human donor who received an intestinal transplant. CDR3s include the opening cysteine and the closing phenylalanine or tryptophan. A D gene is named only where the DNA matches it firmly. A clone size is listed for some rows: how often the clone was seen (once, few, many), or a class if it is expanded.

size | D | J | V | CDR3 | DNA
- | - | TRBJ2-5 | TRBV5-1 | CASSLLADQETQYF | TGCGCCAGCAGCTTGTTAGCGGACCAAGAGACCCAGTACTTC
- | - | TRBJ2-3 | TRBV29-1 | CSVRGGLRTDTQYF | TGCAGCGTTAGGGGGGGCCTACGCACAGATACGCAGTATTTT
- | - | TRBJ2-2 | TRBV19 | CASRTQGAAGELFF | TGTGCCAGTAGGACACAGGGTGCGGCCGGGGAGCTGTTTTTT
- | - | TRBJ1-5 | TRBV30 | CAWSVRGFGVRNQPQHF | TGTGCCTGGAGTGTACGTGGGTTTGGAGTCCGCAATCAGCCCCAGCATTTT
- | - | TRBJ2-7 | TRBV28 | CASSHWETGSSEQYF | TGTGCCAGCTCCCACTGGGAGACAGGCTCCTCCGAGCAGTACTTC
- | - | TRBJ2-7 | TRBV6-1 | CATLRGTNYEQYF | TGTGCCACCCTGCGTGGGACAAACTACGAGCAGTACTTC
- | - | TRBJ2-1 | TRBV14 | CASSQDPQREQFF | TGTGCCAGCAGCCAAGACCCGCAGAGGGAGCAGTTCTTC
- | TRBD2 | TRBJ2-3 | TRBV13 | CASSPSFGVAGGVNTDTQYF | TGTGCCAGCAGCCCCAGCTTTGGTGTAGCGGGGGGTGTCAACACAGATACGCAGTATTTT
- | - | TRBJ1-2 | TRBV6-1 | CASGGIGYTF | TGTGCCAGCGGGGGGATAGGCTACACCTTC
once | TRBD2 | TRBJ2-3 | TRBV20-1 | CSGGNTDTQYF | TGCTCGGGAGGGAACACAGATACGCAGTATTTT
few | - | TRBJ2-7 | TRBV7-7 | CASSLGQSSYEQYF | TGTGCTAGCAGCTTAGGACAGAGCTCCTACGAGCAGTACTTC
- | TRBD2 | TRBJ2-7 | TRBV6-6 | CASSSPGLATYEQYF | TGTGCCAGCAGTTCTCCGGGACTAGCAACCTACGAGCAGTACTTC
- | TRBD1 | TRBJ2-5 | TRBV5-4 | CASSLGTGKYQETQYF | TGTGCCAGCAGCTTAGGGACAGGGAAGTACCAAGAGACCCAGTACTTC
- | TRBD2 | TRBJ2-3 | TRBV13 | CASSPPGGRAPDTQYF | TGTGCCAGCAGCCCCCCAGGCGGGAGGGCTCCAGATACGCAGTATTTT
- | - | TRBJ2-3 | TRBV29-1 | CSAAGGPQYF | TGCAGCGCCGCGGGTGGGCCCCAGTATTTT
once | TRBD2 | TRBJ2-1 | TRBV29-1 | CSVGASSGAYNEQFF | TGCAGCGTTGGGGCCTCTAGCGGGGCCTACAATGAGCAGTTCTTC
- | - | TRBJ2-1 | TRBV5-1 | CASSLGSREQFF | TGCGCCAGCAGCTTGGGTAGTCGCGAGCAGTTCTTC
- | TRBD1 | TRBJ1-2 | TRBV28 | CASSLGTVVYGYTF | TGTGCCAGCAGTTTGGGGACAGTCGTCTATGGCTACACCTTC
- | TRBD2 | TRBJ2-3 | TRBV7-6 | CASSQGVAGVLKISTDTQYF | TGTGCCAGCAGTCAGGGAGTAGCGGGGGTGCTCAAGATTAGCACAGATACGCAGTATTTT
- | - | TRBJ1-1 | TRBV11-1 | CASSAGFRARNTEAFF | TGTGCCAGCAGCGCAGGATTCAGGGCACGGAACACTGAAGCTTTCTTT
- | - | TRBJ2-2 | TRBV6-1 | CASNDPGGTGELFF | TGTGCCAGCAACGACCCCGGGGGCACCGGGGAGCTGTTTTTT
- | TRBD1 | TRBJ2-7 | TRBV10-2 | CASRPTGSSYEQYF | TGCGCCAGCAGACCGACAGGGAGCTCCTACGAGCAGTACTTC
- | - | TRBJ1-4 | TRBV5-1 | CASSLGTVEGEKLFF | TGCGCCAGCAGCTTGGGGACAGTGGAAGGTGAAAAACTGTTTTTT
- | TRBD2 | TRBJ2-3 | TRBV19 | CATAGGGTDTQYF | TGTGCCACGGCGGGAGGCGGCACAGATACGCAGTATTTT
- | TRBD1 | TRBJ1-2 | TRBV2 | CARGTGWGYTF | TGTGCCAGGGGGACAGGGTGGGGCTACACCTTC
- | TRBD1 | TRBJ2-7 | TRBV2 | CASTPRPGTGVRYF | TGTGCCAGCACCCCGAGGCCAGGGACAGGTGTACGGTACTTC
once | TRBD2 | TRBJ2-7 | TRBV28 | CASSLSGRAGSYEQYF | TGTGCCAGCAGCCTGAGCGGGAGGGCCGGTTCCTACGAGCAGTACTTC
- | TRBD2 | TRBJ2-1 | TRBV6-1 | CASSEGVGLAGDDEQFF | TGTGCCAGCAGTGAAGGGGTGGGGCTAGCGGGAGACGATGAGCAGTTCTTC
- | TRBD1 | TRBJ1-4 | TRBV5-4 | CASSLTGAGTNEKLFF | TGTGCCAGCAGCCTGACAGGGGCAGGAACTAATGAAAAACTGTTTTTT
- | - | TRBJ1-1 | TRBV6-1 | CASELRKNTEAFF | TGTGCCAGCGAGCTACGCAAGAACACTGAAGCTTTCTTT
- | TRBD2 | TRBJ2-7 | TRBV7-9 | CASSLAQREHYEQYF | TGTGCCAGCAGCTTAGCGCAGCGGGAGCACTACGAGCAGTACTTC
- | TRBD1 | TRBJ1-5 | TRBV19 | CASSIRQGSGNQPQHF | TGTGCCAGTAGTATACGACAGGGAAGTGGTAATCAGCCCCAGCATTTT
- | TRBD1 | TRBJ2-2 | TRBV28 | CASIRGPIITGELFF | TGTGCCAGCATAAGGGGGCCGATCATCACCGGGGAGCTGTTTTTT
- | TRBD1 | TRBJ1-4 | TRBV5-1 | CASSVASGTGGEKLFF | TGCGCCAGCAGCGTAGCTTCAGGGACAGGGGGAGAAAAACTGTTTTTT
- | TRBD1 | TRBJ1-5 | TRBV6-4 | CASQDREHHSNQPQHF | TGTGCCAGCCAAGACAGGGAGCACCATAGCAATCAGCCCCAGCATTTT
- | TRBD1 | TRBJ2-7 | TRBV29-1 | CSVRGDRVRNSPYEQYF | TGCAGCGTCCGCGGGGACAGGGTGCGGAACTCCCCCTACGAGCAGTACTTC
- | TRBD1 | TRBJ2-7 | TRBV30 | CAWSVQGQGTYEQYF | TGTGCCTGGAGTGTTCAGGGACAGGGGACCTACGAGCAGTACTTC